This entry lists 10 T cell receptor beta chains sequenced from one sample in a study of blood T cell repertoires in COVID-19. Sequenced by immunoSEQ multiplex PCR; TCRdb stores in-frame clones only, minus some. The sample has some 300,000 clones, roughly 90% seen once; the top ten hold about 1%. Source material: PBMCs or T cells enriched from blood (not recorded which). These receptors originate from a young woman who had recovered from COVID-19.

CDR3 amino acids: CASSTALWGQEHYEQYF. CDR3 in DNA: TGTGCCAGCAGCACAGCCTTATGGGGACAGGAACACTACGAGCAGTACTTC. V usage is TRBV9 and J usage is TRBJ2-7; 8 nucleotides agree with TRBD1. Per the germline V gene, CDR1 is SGDLS and CDR2 is YYNGEE. V lost 4 bases, J lost 3 bases, and 15 bases stayed unmatched. This CDR3 is 17 amino acids long.

The genes are TRBV7-9 and TRBJ1-2; possible D gene TRBD1, 6 bases. CDR3 length: 15 amino acids. Trimming left V 5 bases short and J 7 bases short, with 20 bases between. CDR1 is SEHNR and CDR2 is FQNEAQ in the germline V gene (reference sequence). The CDR3 sequence: CASSNINRGAGGYTF. The CDR3, as DNA: TGTGCCAGCAGCAACATTAACCGGGGGGCTGGTGGCTACACCTTC. Complete variable domain (other parts from reference TRBV7-9 and TRBJ1-2): DTGVSQNPRHKITKRGQNVTFRCDPISEHNRLYWYRQTLGQGPEFLTYFQNEAQLEKSRLLSDRFSAERPKGSFSTLEIQRTEQGDSAMYLCASSNINRGAGGYTFGSGTRLTVV.

The chain uses TRBV18 and TRBJ2-3, with D possibly matching TRBD1 (5 bases). Germline assignment: CDR1 KGHSH and CDR2 LQKENI. The length of the CDR3 is 13 residues. V was shortened by 4 bases and J by 0 bases, with 5 bases between the two germline ends. CDR3 in amino acids: CASSQGSTDTQYF. The CDR3 region has the DNA TGTGCCAGCTCACAGGGGAGCACAGATACGCAGTATTTT.

The chain has TRBV15 and TRBJ1-2, with D unclear. Germline-derived CDR1 and CDR2 are LNHNV and YYDKDF (reference sequence). V gave up 0 bases and J gave up 10 bases, with 6 bases separating them. This CDR3 has 11 residues. Here the CDR3 reads CATSRDWAYTF. The CDR3 nucleotides are TGTGCCACCAGCAGAGATTGGGCCTACACCTTC.

V gene TRBV5-1 combines with J gene TRBJ2-2, with D perhaps TRBD1 (6 bases). Germline loops: CDR1 SGHRS, CDR2 YFSETQ. Between the trimmed V and J ends, which lost 0 bases and 4 bases, there was a span of 13 bases. The CDR3 is made up of 16 amino acids. For the CDR3, the DNA is TGCGCCAGCAGCTTGGGGACAGACTCTGCCACCGGGGAGCTGTTTTTT. This codes for CASSLGTDSATGELFF.

The chain links TRBV18 to TRBJ2-1, with TRBD1 as a possible D gene (7 bases). Germline V lookup: CDR1 KGHSH, CDR2 LQKENI. Trimming took 1 base from V and 8 from J, leaving 18 bases between them. The CDR3 is 16 residues long. The DNA for the CDR3 is TGTGCCAGCTCACCACAGGGGGCCCGTACGGGGGATGAGCAGTTCTTC. It encodes CASSPQGARTGDEQFF.

This chain connects TRBV7-9 to TRBJ1-1; a possible D gene is TRBD1 (5 bases). The germline gives CDR1 SEHNR, CDR2 FQNEAQ (reference sequence). V dropped 5 bases and J dropped 0 bases, with 10 bases sitting between them. This CDR3 comprises 14 residues. This CDR3 is CASSSREMNTEAFF. In DNA, the CDR3 is TGTGCCAGCAGCAGCAGGGAAATGAACACTGAAGCTTTCTTT.

This rearrangement joins TRBV28 to TRBJ2-7; 7 nucleotides match TRBD2. This CDR3 has 19 amino acids. Germline CDR1 is MDHEN and CDR2 is SYDVKM. V lost 4 bases, J lost 1 base, and 19 bases stayed unmatched. The CDR3 here is CASSSLFPGRHSLSYEQYF. DNA for the CDR3: TGTGCCAGCAGTTCCTTATTTCCCGGGAGGCACTCCTTATCCTACGAGCAGTACTTC. Looking up the rest from reference TRBV28 and TRBJ2-7 gives the full variable domain: DVKVTQSSRYLVKRTGEKVFLECVQDMDHENMFWYRQDPGLGLRLIYFSYDVKMKEKGDIPEGYSVSREKKERFSLILESASTNQTSMYLCASSSLFPGRHSLSYEQYFGPGTRLTVT.

The chain links TRBV24-1 to TRBJ1-2, with TRBD1 as a possible D gene (5 bases). CDR3 length: 14 residues. The V gene's germline CDR1 is KGHDR and CDR2 SFDVKD. V lost 4 bases to trimming and J lost 4 bases, with 12 bases between them. The CDR3 protein is CATSDPDSLYGYTF. The CDR3 region has the DNA TGTGCCACCAGTGACCCTGACAGCCTCTATGGCTACACCTTC.

In its sample, this clone was seen once. V and J are TRBV27 and TRBJ2-3; D may be TRBD2 (7 bases). The ends were cut back, 7 bases at V and 2 bases at J, with 19 bases in the middle. The CDR3 loop spans 16 amino acids. The germline CDR1 and CDR2 sequences are MNHEY and SMNVEV (reference sequence). CDR3 sequence: CASTPRGGGATDTQYF. The CDR3 DNA reads as TGTGCCAGCACCCCGAGGGGGGGCGGAGCCACAGATACGCAGTATTTT.